This entry lists 17 T cell receptor beta chains sequenced from one sample in a study of cytomegalovirus exposure and HLA in healthy donors. PCR was performed using 60 Vbeta and 13 Jbeta primers. TCRdb's copy holds only in-frame clones and misses some; the assay was immunoSEQ multiplex PCR. The sample shows approximately 130,000 clones, 70% to 80% of them seen only once. Sample: PBMCs. The receptors shown here come from a female donor in good health and CMV-seropositive.

Regarding this clone: Other DNA sequences in this sample translate to the same CDR3. V and J are TRBV29-1 and TRBJ1-4; no firm D call. The germline V and J ends were trimmed by 6 bases and 0 bases, with 8 bases remaining between them. The germline CDR1 and CDR2 sequences are SQVTM and ANQGSEA. The CDR3 is 13 amino acids. In nucleotides, the CDR3 is TGCAGCGTCGCAGAAGCAACTAATGAAAAACTGTTTTTT. It is translated as CSVAEATNEKLFF.

The V and J genes are TRBV7-9 and TRBJ1-2; weak D call: TRBD1 (5 bases). The CDR3 runs 14 residues. Between the trimmed V and J ends, which lost 3 bases and 8 bases, there was a span of 16 bases. Germline V gene lookup returns CDR1 SEHNR and CDR2 FQNEAQ (reference sequence). This chain's CDR3 is CASSLVGAAGGYTF. The DNA of the CDR3 is TGTGCCAGCAGCTTGGTTGGGGCAGCGGGCGGCTACACCTTC.

This chain joins TRBV5-1 and TRBJ2-3, with 7 bases that match TRBD1. CDR1 and CDR2 from the germline V gene are SGHRS and YFSETQ. CDR3 size: 15 residues. V was clipped by 0 bases and J by 5 bases; unmatched bases: 6. The CDR3 loop reads CASSLVGAGGDTQYF. The CDR3 region has the DNA TGCGCCAGCAGCTTGGTCGGGGCAGGGGGAGATACGCAGTATTTT.

The gene calls are TRBV19 and TRBJ1-1; TRBD1 matches 10 bases. The V and J ends lost 6 bases and 7 bases, in that order; junction bases with no gene match: 8. The CDR3 has 14 amino acids. The germline V gene encodes CDR1 LNHDA and CDR2 SQIVND (reference sequence). The CDR3 protein is CASRTRQGAYEAFF. As DNA, the CDR3 is TGTGCCAGTAGGACCCGACAGGGGGCCTATGAAGCTTTCTTT.

The chain uses TRBV27 and TRBJ1-3; D not resolved. The CDR3 runs to 14 residues. Trimming removed 1 base from V and 12 bases from J, with 16 bases in between. Per the germline V gene, CDR1 is MNHEY and CDR2 is SMNVEV (reference sequence). CDR3 bases: TGTGCCAGCAGTTTATTGCGGGTGGAAGCTCACATATATTTT. This sequence encodes CASSLLRVEAHIYF.

CDR3 residues: CASSLGADRDGTQYF. The CDR3 region has the DNA TGTGCCAGCAGCCTGGGCGCCGACAGGGATGGGACCCAGTACTTC. The rearrangement joins TRBV7-3 to TRBJ2-5; 7 bases align to TRBD1. The CDR3 runs to 15 residues. Trimming removed 5 bases from V and 7 bases from J; junction bases left unmatched: 13. Per germline, CDR1 SGHTA and CDR2 FQGTGA. Together with reference TRBV7-3 and TRBJ2-5, the CDR3 gives the full variable domain: GAGVSQTPSNKVTEKGKYVELRCDPISGHTALYWYRQSLGQGPEFLIYFQGTGAADDSGLPNDRFFAVRPEGSVSTLKIQRTERGDSAVYLCASSLGADRDGTQYFGPGTRLLVL.

The sample holds one count of this clone. The chain employs TRBV27 and TRBJ1-1; D gene unclear. V lost 4 bases to trimming and J lost 2 bases, with 11 bases between them. This CDR3 has 14 amino acids. Germline V gene lookup returns CDR1 MNHEY and CDR2 SMNVEV (reference sequence). The CDR3 reads CASSSRGRNTEAFF. The CDR3, as DNA: TGTGCCAGCAGTTCTAGAGGGCGTAACACTGAAGCTTTCTTT.

The chain has TRBV4-2 and TRBJ2-1; no definite D call. The length of the CDR3 is 12 residues. CDR1 and CDR2 from the germline V gene are LGHNA and YNFKEQ. Trimming shortened V by 0 bases and J by 11 bases, and 8 bases separated the two germline ends. CDR3 coding DNA: TGTGCCAGCAGCCAAGATCCTTACAAGCAGTTCTTC. Protein: CASSQDPYKQFF.

This clone was detected only a few times. The V call is TRBV2, the J call TRBJ1-3; no clear D. Germline-derived CDR1 and CDR2 are SNHLY and FYNNEI. V lost 6 bases and J lost 2, with 11 bases in between. The length of the CDR3 is 14 residues. The CDR3 nucleotides read TGTGCCAGCAGCCCGCTACGTACTGGAAACACCATATATTTT. This codes for CASSPLRTGNTIYF.

The genes are TRBV5-1 and TRBJ1-3; tentatively, D is TRBD1 (5 bases). With 0 bases removed from V and 2 bases from J, the gap between germline ends came to 12 bases. CDR1 and CDR2 from the germline V gene are SGHRS and YFSETQ. The CDR3 contains 16 residues. CDR3 sequence reads: CASSLAPGRTGNTIYF. CDR3 bases: TGCGCCAGCAGCTTGGCCCCAGGGCGAACTGGAAACACCATATATTTT. Filled out from reference TRBV5-1 and TRBJ1-3, the complete variable domain reads KAGVTQTPRYLIKTRGQQVTLSCSPISGHRSVSWYQQTPGQGLQFLFEYFSETQRNKGNFPGRFSGRQFSNSRSEMNVSTLELGDSALYLCASSLAPGRTGNTIYFGEGSWLTVV.

The CDR3 spells CAAQGVADTQYF. The CDR3, as DNA: TGTGCCGCCCAGGGGGTCGCAGATACGCAGTATTTT. This rearrangement joins TRBV5-4 to TRBJ2-3, with 7 bases matching TRBD1. Germline loops: CDR1 SGHNT, CDR2 YYREEE (reference sequence). Trimming at V came to 10 bases and at J to 4 bases, leaving 6 bases not matched to a gene. The length of the CDR3 is 12 residues.

V and J are TRBV5-4 and TRBJ2-3; TRBD2 matches at 11 bases. CDR3 length equals 20 residues. CDR1 is SGHNT and CDR2 is YYREEE in the germline V gene (reference sequence). The V segment lost 4 bases and the J segment 7 bases; nucleotides outside the gene matches: 23. CDR3 sequence reads: CASSPGNGIAGGVSWYTQYF. The CDR3 nucleotides read TGTGCCAGCAGCCCTGGAAACGGTATAGCGGGGGGGGTTAGCTGGTATACGCAGTATTTT.

This chain joins TRBV19 and TRBJ1-5; 7 bases align to TRBD1. The germline gives CDR1 LNHDA, CDR2 SQIVND (reference sequence). V gave up 7 bases and J gave up 8 bases; unmatched junction bases: 11. The CDR3 spans 14 residues. In DNA, the CDR3 is TGTGCCAGTACCCAAGGACAGGCCGGTGAGCCCCAGCATTTT. As protein: CASTQGQAGEPQHF. The variable domain in full, with the rest retrieved from reference TRBV19 and TRBJ1-5, is DGGITQSPKYLFRKEGQNVTLSCEQNLNHDAMYWYRQDPGQGLRLIYYSQIVNDFQKGDIAEGYSVSREKKESFPLTVTSAQKNPTAFYLCASTQGQAGEPQHFGDGTRLSIL.

The rearrangement links TRBV7-9 to TRBJ1-1, with 7 nucleotides matching TRBD1. J gave up 4 bases and V 3 bases, and 2 bases lay outside the gene matches. Germline V gene lookup returns CDR1 SEHNR and CDR2 FQNEAQ (reference sequence). This CDR3 has 13 amino acids. CDR3 bases: TGTGCCAGCAGCTTGGGGACAGCCACTGAAGCTTTCTTT. Protein product: CASSLGTATEAFF.

The V call is TRBV19, the J call TRBJ2-2; TRBD2 matches at 7 bases. From germline, CDR1 is LNHDA and CDR2 SQIVND (reference sequence). The CDR3 is made up of 18 amino acids. V shed 5 bases, J shed 3 bases, and the junction held 15 bases outside the gene matches. The CDR3 region is CASSPRFAGRADTGELFF. The CDR3 DNA follows: TGTGCCAGTAGTCCGCGATTCGCGGGGAGGGCCGACACCGGGGAGCTGTTTTTT.

This clone showed up just a few times. The rearrangement links TRBV6-1 to TRBJ1-3; tentative D call: TRBD1 (5 bases). Germline V CDR1 and CDR2: MNHNS, SASEGT. CDR3 length: 15 amino acids. Trimming removed 5 bases at V and 4 bases at J, with 15 bases between. The CDR3: CASSLYGQSGNTIYF. Written as DNA, the CDR3 is TGTGCCAGCAGTTTGTATGGACAATCCGGAAACACCATATATTTT.

V and J are TRBV2 and TRBJ2-3; D unclear. The CDR3 covers 16 residues. The germline gives CDR1 SNHLY, CDR2 FYNNEI. Trimming stripped 2 bases from V and 0 bases from J, with 12 bases between. The CDR3 sequence: CASSERFWASTDTQYF. Written as DNA, the CDR3 is TGTGCCAGCAGTGAAAGATTTTGGGCCAGCACAGATACGCAGTATTTT.